The clone carrying this T cell receptor beta chain was seen a handful of times. Its specificity is unknown. TCRdb re-called the reads through MiXCR, storing one row per CDR3 protein. The sample holds around 300,000 distinct CDR3 sequences; 25% are singletons and the top ten take approximately 15%. The sample is drawn from a study of T cell repertoires in cytomegalovirus infection. Study in general: CMV infection and matching HLA type were both indicated by public TCR beta signatures. Study-wide results and caveats: Dominant in the ex vivo response were TCR beta clonotypes restricted by HLA-C and specific for CMV.

Trimming pared 0 bases from V and 1 base from J, leaving 8 bases between. This CDR3 has 14 amino acids. Germline lookup yields CDR1 SGHDT and CDR2 YYEEEE. Material for sequencing was PBMCs. The gene calls are TRBV5-6 and TRBJ2-7; no clear D gene. This sequence originates from a human donor in good health (CMV status not recorded). Some clones in this sample may be carry-over from other donors' samples. CDR3 bases: TGTGCCAGCAGCTTGGAGTGGGATTCCTACGAGCAGTACTTC. Its translation is CASSLEWDSYEQYF.